Listed below are T cell receptor beta chains from one sample, sequenced in a study of OX40 agonist ivuxolimab in advanced cancers. Repertoires were generated with immunoSEQ multiplex PCR, while TCRdb's copy carries only in-frame clones and drops some. The sample lists 45,000 to 60,000 clones, 80% to 95% occurring once. Here the sequenced sample was CD4+ or CD8+ T cells sorted from blood, taken in a trial of the OX40 agonist ivuxolimab. The source is an adult with an advanced solid tumor such as melanoma, head and neck, liver or kidney cancer. Both conserved end residues are part of each CDR3. A D gene is named only where the DNA matches it firmly. Rows give clone size only sometimes, using once, few, many, or a class for an expanded clone.

cdr3_nt | cdr3_aa | v_call | d_call | cdr3_length | clone_size | j_call
TGTGCCAGCACCCACCTCCGGGACAGCTACATGAACACTGAAGCTTTCTTT | CASTHLRDSYMNTEAFF | TRBV7-9 | TRBD1 | 17 | . | TRBJ1-1
TGCGCCAGCAGCCGGGACAGCGAAAAACTGTTTTTT | CASSRDSEKLFF | TRBV5-1 | TRBD1 | 12 | . | TRBJ1-4
TGCGCCAGCAGCTTGGGGAGGGGGCGGTACGAGCAGTACTTC | CASSLGRGRYEQYF | TRBV5-1 | . | 14 | . | TRBJ2-7
TGTGCCAGCAGCTTAGGGCGGGGCAGGGAAGGGATAAGGCAGTTCTTC | CASSLGRGREGIRQFF | TRBV5-4 | . | 16 | . | TRBJ2-1
TGTGCCAGCAGCTTAAGTGGGACAGATAATTCAGCCCTCCACTTT | CASSLSGTDNSALHF | TRBV7-2 | TRBD1 | 15 | . | TRBJ1-6
TGCGCCAGCACCCTCCTGCCGGCAGGGGGCGCGGAGACCCAGTACTTC | CASTLLPAGGAETQYF | TRBV5-1 | TRBD1 | 16 | . | TRBJ2-5
TGTGCCAGCAGTTACTCGTCGCTTACGTCCTACGAGCAGTACTTC | CASSYSSLTSYEQYF | TRBV6-5 | . | 15 | . | TRBJ2-7
TGCGCCAGCAGCTTGGGGACAACAAGGGGCAATCAGCCCCAGCATTTT | CASSLGTTRGNQPQHF | TRBV5-1 | . | 16 | . | TRBJ1-5
TGTGCCAGCAGTTACTCAGCAGGGGCCTCCTACGAGCAGTACTTC | CASSYSAGASYEQYF | TRBV6-5 | . | 15 | . | TRBJ2-7
TGTGCCAGCAGCTCCCTCCCCATAGCGGGCGTCCTCGCGCAGTACTTC | CASSSLPIAGVLAQYF | TRBV7-2 | TRBD2 | 16 | . | TRBJ2-7
TGTGCCTCTTCCGGGGAAACTGAAGCTTTCTTT | CASSGETEAFF | TRBV30 | . | 11 | . | TRBJ1-1
TGTGCCATCAGTGACAGTTTTAATCAGCCCCAGCATTTT | CAISDSFNQPQHF | TRBV10-3 | . | 13 | once | TRBJ1-5
TGTGCCAGCTCAGGGAACTACGAGCAGTACTTC | CASSGNYEQYF | TRBV18 | . | 11 | once | TRBJ2-7
TGTGCCAGCAGATCAAGATGGGGCGTAGGGGAAAAACTGTTTTTT | CASRSRWGVGEKLFF | TRBV6-1 | . | 15 | . | TRBJ1-4
TGTGCCAGCAGTTACTTGGGGACAGGTGCCTACGAGCAGTACTTC | CASSYLGTGAYEQYF | TRBV6-5 | TRBD1 | 15 | once | TRBJ2-7
TGTGCCAGCAGTTTATTTGGCGGCAGTAATGAGCAGTTCTTC | CASSLFGGSNEQFF | TRBV28 | . | 14 | . | TRBJ2-1
TGCGCCAGCAGCTACTCAGTGGGCAGCAATGAGCAGTTCTTC | CASSYSVGSNEQFF | TRBV5-1 | . | 14 | . | TRBJ2-1
TGCGCCAGCAGCTTGTCGACGGTGAACACCGGGGAGCTGTTTTTT | CASSLSTVNTGELFF | TRBV5-1 | . | 15 | once | TRBJ2-2